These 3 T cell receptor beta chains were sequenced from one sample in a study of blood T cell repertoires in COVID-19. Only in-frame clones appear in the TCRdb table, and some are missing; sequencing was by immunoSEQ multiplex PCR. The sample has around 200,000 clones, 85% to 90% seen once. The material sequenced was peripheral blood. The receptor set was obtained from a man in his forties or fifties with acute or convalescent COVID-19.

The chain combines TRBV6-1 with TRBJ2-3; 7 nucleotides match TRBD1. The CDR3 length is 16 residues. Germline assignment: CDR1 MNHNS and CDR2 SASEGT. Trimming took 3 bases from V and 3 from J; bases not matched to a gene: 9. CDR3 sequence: CASSDYRGRSTDTQYF. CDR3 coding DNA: TGTGCCAGCAGTGATTACAGGGGTAGGAGTACAGATACGCAGTATTTT.

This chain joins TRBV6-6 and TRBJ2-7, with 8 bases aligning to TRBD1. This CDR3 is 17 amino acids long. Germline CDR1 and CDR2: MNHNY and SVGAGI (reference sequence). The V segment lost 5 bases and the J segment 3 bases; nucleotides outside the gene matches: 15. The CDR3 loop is CASSRTQGAATVYEQYF. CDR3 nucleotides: TGTGCCAGCAGTCGGACCCAGGGGGCGGCCACAGTCTACGAGCAGTACTTC.

CDR3 bases: TGTGCCAGCAGCTTACCGGAGTACAGGGGGAAAGCTTTCTTT. It translates to CASSLPEYRGKAFF. The genes are TRBV7-9 and TRBJ1-1; 8 bases match TRBD1. With 2 bases clipped from V and 9 bases from J, the junction kept 8 bases outside the gene matches. The CDR3 extends over 14 amino acids. Germline V gives CDR1 SEHNR, CDR2 FQNEAQ (reference sequence). Full variable domain (remainder filled in from reference TRBV7-9 and TRBJ1-1): DTGVSQNPRHKITKRGQNVTFRCDPISEHNRLYWYRQTLGQGPEFLTYFQNEAQLEKSRLLSDRFSAERPKGSFSTLEIQRTEQGDSAMYLCASSLPEYRGKAFFGQGTRLTVV.